The rows below give T cell receptor beta chains drawn from one sample of a study of T cell responses to AZD1222 COVID-19 vaccine. Data came from immunoSEQ multiplex PCR; TCRdb stores just in-frame clones and leaves some out. The table includes about 140,000 clones, roughly 92% detected once. The sequences come from peripheral blood, collected 28 days after the second AZD1222 dose. Receptors originate from an adult who received the AZD1222 COVID-19 vaccine. Each CDR3 is given with its conserved first and last residue. Fields, in order: CDR3 length, J gene, V gene, D gene, CDR3 protein, CDR3 DNA. D genes are given only for firm matches.

>19|TRBJ1-5|TRBV4-1|NA
CASSPSSRTLRGFGQPQHF
TGCGCCAGCAGCCCTTCTTCTCGGACCCTACGGGGGTTTGGTCAGCCCCAGCATTTT
>14|TRBJ1-5|TRBV24-1|TRBD1
CATKGTGGDQPQHF
TGTGCCACCAAGGGGACAGGGGGCGATCAGCCCCAGCATTTT
>13|TRBJ2-1|TRBV10-3|NA
CAISVGGIDEQFF
TGTGCCATCAGTGTGGGGGGAATTGATGAGCAGTTCTTC
>16|TRBJ2-1|TRBV4-3|TRBD1
CASSQEETGPYNEQFF
TGCGCCAGCAGCCAAGAGGAGACAGGGCCATACAATGAGCAGTTCTTC
>14|TRBJ1-1|TRBV19|TRBD1
CASIEGQGHTEAFF
TGTGCCAGTATCGAGGGACAGGGGCACACTGAAGCTTTCTTT
>16|TRBJ2-1|TRBV27|TRBD2
CASSLTPGLVSHEQFF
TGTGCCAGCAGTTTGACCCCGGGACTAGTCTCCCATGAGCAGTTCTTC
>12|TRBJ2-5|TRBV11-2|NA
CASSLDKSLQYF
TGTGCCAGCAGCTTAGATAAATCCCTTCAGTACTTC
>14|TRBJ1-1|TRBV27|NA
CASRMGISLTEAFF
TGTGCCAGCAGGATGGGGATCTCATTAACTGAAGCTTTCTTT
>17|TRBJ1-6|TRBV4-2|NA
CASSQDAVSSYNSPLHF
TGTGCCAGCAGCCAAGATGCCGTGAGCTCCTATAATTCACCCCTCCACTTT
>14|TRBJ1-2|TRBV28|NA
CASSLFNGLYGYTF
TGTGCCAGCAGTTTATTCAACGGATTATATGGCTACACCTTC
>13|TRBJ2-3|TRBV6-5|NA
CASRDYFTDTQYF
TGTGCCAGCAGAGACTACTTCACAGATACGCAGTATTTT
>18|TRBJ2-1|TRBV7-3|TRBD1
CASSLGLTGGVVYNEQFF
TGTGCCAGCAGCTTAGGCCTAACAGGGGGCGTAGTCTACAATGAGCAGTTCTTC
>14|TRBJ2-7|TRBV27|NA
CASSSSGSSYEQYF
TGTGCCAGCAGTTCTTCTGGGAGCTCCTACGAGCAGTACTTC
>11|TRBJ1-4|TRBV7-9|NA
CASRSDEKLFF
TGTGCCAGCAGATCAGATGAAAAACTGTTTTTT